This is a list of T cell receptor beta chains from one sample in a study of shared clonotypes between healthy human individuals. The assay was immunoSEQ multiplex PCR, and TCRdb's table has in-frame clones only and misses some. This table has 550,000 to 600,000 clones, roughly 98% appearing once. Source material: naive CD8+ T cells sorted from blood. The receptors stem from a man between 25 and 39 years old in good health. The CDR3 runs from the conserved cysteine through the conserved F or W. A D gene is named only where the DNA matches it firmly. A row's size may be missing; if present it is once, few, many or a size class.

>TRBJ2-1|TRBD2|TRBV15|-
CATRTGTSGRTSYNEQFF
TGTGCCACCAGAACCGGGACTAGCGGGAGGACGTCCTACAATGAGCAGTTCTTC
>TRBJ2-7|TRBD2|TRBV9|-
CASSGSGVANEQYF
TGTGCCAGCAGCGGTAGCGGGGTGGCGAACGAGCAGTACTTC
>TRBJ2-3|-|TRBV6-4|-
CASSVDGIPTDTQYF
TGTGCCAGCAGTGTAGACGGCATCCCCACAGATACGCAGTATTTT
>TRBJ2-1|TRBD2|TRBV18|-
CASSLGTSLDDEQFF
TGTGCCAGCTCACTAGGGACTAGCCTCGACGATGAGCAGTTCTTC
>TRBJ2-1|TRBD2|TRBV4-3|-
CASSQGLAGGSEQFF
TGCGCCAGCAGCCAAGGACTAGCGGGAGGTTCTGAGCAGTTCTTC
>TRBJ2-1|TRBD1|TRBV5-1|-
CASSLYRGRNEQFF
TGCGCCAGCAGCTTGTACAGGGGACGGAATGAGCAGTTCTTC
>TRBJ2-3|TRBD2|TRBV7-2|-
CASSVPGLADTQYF
TGTGCCAGCAGCGTACCGGGACTAGCAGATACGCAGTATTTT
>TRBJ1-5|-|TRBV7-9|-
CASSSTSGDQPQHF
TGTGCCAGCAGCTCTACGTCAGGGGATCAGCCCCAGCATTTT
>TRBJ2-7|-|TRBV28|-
CASSLTYLQGPSYEQYF
TGTGCCAGCAGCCTAACCTATTTACAAGGCCCCTCCTACGAGCAGTACTTC
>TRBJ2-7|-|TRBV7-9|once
CASSFRDTGSYEQYF
TGTGCCAGCAGCTTCCGGGACACCGGCTCCTACGAGCAGTACTTC
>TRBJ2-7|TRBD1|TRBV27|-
CASSLPPRQGSYEQYF
TGTGCCAGCAGTTTACCCCCGAGACAGGGATCGTACGAGCAGTACTTC
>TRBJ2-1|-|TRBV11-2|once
CASSFRASYNEQFF
TGTGCCAGCAGCTTCCGGGCCAGCTACAATGAGCAGTTCTTC
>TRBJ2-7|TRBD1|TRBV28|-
CASSLFGQGGFAGYEQYF
TGTGCCAGCAGTTTATTTGGACAGGGGGGGTTCGCTGGCTACGAGCAGTACTTC
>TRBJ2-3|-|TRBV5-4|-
CASSFTESTSTDTQYF
TGTGCCAGCAGCTTTACAGAGTCAACTAGCACAGATACGCAGTATTTT
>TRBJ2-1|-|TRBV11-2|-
CASRTKYNEQFF
TGTGCCAGCAGAACGAAGTACAATGAGCAGTTCTTC
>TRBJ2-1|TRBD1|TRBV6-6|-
CASSATGTALDEQFF
TGTGCCAGCAGTGCAACCGGGACAGCCTTGGATGAGCAGTTCTTC
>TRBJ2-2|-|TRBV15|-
CATSKTRANTGELFF
TGTGCCACCAGCAAGACTCGTGCGAACACCGGGGAGCTGTTTTTT
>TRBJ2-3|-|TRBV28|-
CASNSGAADTQYF
TGTGCCAGCAACTCAGGGGCCGCAGATACGCAGTATTTT
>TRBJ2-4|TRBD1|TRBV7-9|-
CASSLVSFGTGGAGIQYF
TGTGCCAGCAGCCTCGTCTCCTTCGGGACAGGGGGCGCGGGCATTCAGTACTTC
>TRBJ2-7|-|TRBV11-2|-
CASSQSGQGFLEQYF
TGTGCCAGCAGCCAGTCAGGCCAGGGCTTCCTCGAGCAGTACTTC
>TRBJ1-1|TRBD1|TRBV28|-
CASGPGTGDLTEAFF
TGTGCCAGCGGCCCAGGGACAGGGGACCTAACTGAAGCTTTCTTT
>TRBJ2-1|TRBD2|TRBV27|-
CASSRTSSNNEQFF
TGTGCCAGCAGTAGGACTAGCAGCAACAATGAGCAGTTCTTC
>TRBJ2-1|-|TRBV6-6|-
CASSYPGATDNEQFF
TGTGCCAGCAGTTACCCCGGGGCTACCGACAATGAGCAGTTCTTC
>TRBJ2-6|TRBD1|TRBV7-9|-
CASTPFDRQGAPGANVLTF
TGTGCCAGCACCCCATTTGATCGACAGGGGGCGCCGGGGGCCAACGTCCTGACTTTC
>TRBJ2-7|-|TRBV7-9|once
CASSSSHGYYEQYF
TGTGCCAGCAGCTCTTCCCACGGATATTACGAGCAGTACTTC
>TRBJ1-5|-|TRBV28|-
CASSFPQVRANQPQHF
TGTGCCAGCAGTTTCCCACAGGTGCGGGCTAATCAGCCCCAGCATTTT
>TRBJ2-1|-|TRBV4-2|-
CASSQTEGGKNEQFF
TGTGCCAGCAGCCAAACCGAGGGGGGTAAAAATGAGCAGTTCTTC
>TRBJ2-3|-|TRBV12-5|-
CASGPGLATDTQYF
TGTGCTAGTGGCCCGGGACTGGCCACAGATACGCAGTATTTT
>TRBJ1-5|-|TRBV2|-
CASSESRGRGNQPQHF
TGTGCCAGCAGTGAATCCCGGGGGCGGGGCAATCAGCCCCAGCATTTT
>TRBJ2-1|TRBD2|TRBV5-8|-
CASSSLLAGTPYNEQFF
TGTGCCAGCAGCTCGCTACTAGCGGGGACCCCCTACAATGAGCAGTTCTTC
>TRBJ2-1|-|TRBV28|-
CASSLRDLDSYEQFF
TGTGCCAGCAGCCTCCGGGACTTGGACTCCTATGAGCAGTTCTTC
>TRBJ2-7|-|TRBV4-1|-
CASSQDHRGALVHEQYF
TGCGCCAGCAGCCAAGATCACCGGGGGGCCCTCGTCCACGAGCAGTACTTC
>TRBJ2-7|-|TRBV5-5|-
CASSPPTSSYEQYF
TGTGCCAGCAGCCCCCCGACGTCCTCCTACGAGCAGTACTTC
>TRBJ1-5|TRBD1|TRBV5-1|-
CASSLGTGDQPQHF
TGCGCCAGCAGCTTGGGGACAGGTGATCAGCCCCAGCATTTT
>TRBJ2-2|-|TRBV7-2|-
CASSLGPLNTGELFF
TGTGCCAGCAGCTTAGGCCCCCTTAACACCGGGGAGCTGTTTTTT
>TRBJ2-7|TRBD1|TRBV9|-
CASSVGGQGRNEQYF
TGTGCCAGCAGCGTAGGGGGACAGGGAAGGAACGAGCAGTACTTC
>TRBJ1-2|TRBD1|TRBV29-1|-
CSVDQTGDYGYTF
TGCAGCGTTGATCAGACAGGGGACTATGGCTACACCTTC
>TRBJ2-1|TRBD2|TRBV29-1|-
CSVAGIGLAGAGYDEQFF
TGCAGCGTTGCCGGTATAGGACTAGCGGGAGCTGGGTACGATGAGCAGTTCTTC
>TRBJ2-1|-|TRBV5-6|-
CASSIPYEQFF
TGTGCCAGCAGCATACCCTATGAGCAGTTCTTC
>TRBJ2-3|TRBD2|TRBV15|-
CATSRDRSGRASDTQYF
TGTGCCACCAGCAGAGATCGAAGCGGGAGGGCCTCGGATACGCAGTATTTT
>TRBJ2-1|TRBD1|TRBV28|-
CASSFGQGFNEQFF
TGTGCCAGCAGTTTCGGACAGGGGTTCAATGAGCAGTTCTTC